This T cell receptor beta chain was identified during a study of blood T cell repertoires in COVID-19. Overall study: T cells, B-cell-depleted T cells, or PBMCs supplied cDNA or gDNA.

The table came from immunoSEQ multiplex PCR; TCRdb's copy has only in-frame clones and leaves some out. The table has more than 200,000 clones, approximately 87% seen once. V shed 8 bases, J shed 8 bases, and the junction held 12 bases outside the gene matches. Germline CDR1 and CDR2: LNHNV and YYDKDF (reference sequence). This CDR3 region has 14 residues. This chain connects TRBV15 to TRBJ2-1; 7 bases align to TRBD2. What was sequenced was peripheral blood. The TCR sequence derives from a woman in her seventies with active or convalescent COVID-19. The chain's CDR3 is CATLRGGGNDEQFF. CDR3 DNA: TGTGCCACCCTTAGGGGCGGGGGAAACGATGAGCAGTTCTTC.